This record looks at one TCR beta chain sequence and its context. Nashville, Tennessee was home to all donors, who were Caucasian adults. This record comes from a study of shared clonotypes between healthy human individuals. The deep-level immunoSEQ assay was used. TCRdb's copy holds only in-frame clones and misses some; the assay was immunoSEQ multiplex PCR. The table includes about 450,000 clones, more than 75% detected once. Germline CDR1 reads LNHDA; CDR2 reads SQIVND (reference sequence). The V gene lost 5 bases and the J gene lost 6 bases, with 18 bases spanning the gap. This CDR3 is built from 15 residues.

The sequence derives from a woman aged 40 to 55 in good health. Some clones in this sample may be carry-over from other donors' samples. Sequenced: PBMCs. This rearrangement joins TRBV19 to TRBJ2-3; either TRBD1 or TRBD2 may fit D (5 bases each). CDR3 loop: CASSPRGRELDTQYF. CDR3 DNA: TGTGCCAGTAGTCCCCGAGGCAGGGAGTTGGATACGCAGTATTTT.